This T cell receptor beta chain stems from a study of radiation and T cells in renal cell carcinoma. The assay was immunoSEQ multiplex PCR, and TCRdb's table has in-frame clones only and misses some. The data hold tens of thousands of clones, with 80% observed a single time. The time point denotes: blood 2 weeks post-SBRT. Stated treatment: 15 Gy SBRT to primary tumor, nephrectomy 4 weeks later. Serial blood draws occurred at baseline and 2 and 4 weeks post-SBRT. Clear cell pathology was present in this patient's renal cell carcinoma. V trimming: 0 bases; J trimming: 8 bases; junction bases outside the gene matches: 4. The germline CDR1 and CDR2 sequences are SGDLS and YYNGEE. This CDR3 contains 14 residues.

The receptor's source is a woman aged 70-85 years with renal cell carcinoma. V gene TRBV9 combines with J gene TRBJ2-1; 8 nucleotides match TRBD2. Sample: blood, taken from a patient whose treatment included radiotherapy and nephrectomy. The chain's CDR3 is CASSVGRTSYEQFF. In DNA, the CDR3 is TGTGCCAGCAGCGTAGGAAGGACTAGCTATGAGCAGTTCTTC.